This T cell receptor beta chain derives from a study of cytomegalovirus exposure and HLA in healthy donors. Study-wide background: Roughly 170 million T cells yielded roughly 120 million unique TCR beta sequences in earlier analysis. Study-wide results and caveats: In an earlier analysis, in approximately 570 donors, most V segments appeared productive either ~87% or ~30% of the time. Evidence from a later analysis indicated that most CMV-associated TCR beta chains looked HLA-restricted. TRBV6-2, TRBV6-3 and some other V segments were unresolvable in 87-base-pair reads.

This clone was detected a few times. What it recognizes is unknown. PCR employed 60 Vbeta and 13 Jbeta primers. Method: immunoSEQ multiplex PCR; TCRdb's copy keeps in-frame clones and lacks some. The data show some 190,000 clones, over 60% seen once. CDR1 and CDR2 from the germline V gene are MDHEN and SYDVKM. This CDR3 region has 17 residues. V dropped 5 bases and J dropped 4; count of bases not matched to a gene: 10. This rearrangement joins TRBV28 to TRBJ2-6, with 8 nucleotides matching TRBD2. This clonotype was sampled from a woman in her twenties or thirties in good health and CMV-seropositive. The sequenced sample consisted of PBMCs. CDR3 sequence: CASSPRGGASGANVLTF. Here the CDR3 DNA reads TGTGCCAGCAGTCCCCGGGGGGGGGCAAGCGGGGCCAACGTCCTGACTTTC.